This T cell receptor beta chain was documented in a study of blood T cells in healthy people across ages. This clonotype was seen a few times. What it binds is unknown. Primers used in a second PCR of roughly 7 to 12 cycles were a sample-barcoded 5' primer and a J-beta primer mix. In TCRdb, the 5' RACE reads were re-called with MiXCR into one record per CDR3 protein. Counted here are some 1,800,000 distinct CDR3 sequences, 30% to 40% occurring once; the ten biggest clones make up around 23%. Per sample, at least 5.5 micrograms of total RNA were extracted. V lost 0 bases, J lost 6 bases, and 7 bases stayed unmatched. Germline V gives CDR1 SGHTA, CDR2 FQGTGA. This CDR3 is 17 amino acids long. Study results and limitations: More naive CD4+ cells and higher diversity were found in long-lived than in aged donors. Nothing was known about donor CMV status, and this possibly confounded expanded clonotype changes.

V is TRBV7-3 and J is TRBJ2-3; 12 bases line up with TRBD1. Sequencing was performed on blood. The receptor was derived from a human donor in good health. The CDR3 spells CASSLTGTGGAGDTQYF. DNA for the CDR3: TGTGCCAGCAGCTTAACGGGGACAGGGGGCGCAGGGGATACGCAGTATTTT.